The rows below give T cell receptor beta chains drawn from one sample of a study of blood T cell repertoires in COVID-19. Clones were read by immunoSEQ multiplex PCR, and TCRdb kept only the in-frame ones, dropping some. The table includes fewer than 200,000 clones, 65% to 85% detected once. Material for sequencing was peripheral blood. These receptors were taken from a man between 65 and 85 years old with active or convalescent COVID-19. Each CDR3 is given without its conserved first and last residue. Fields, in order: V gene, clone size, CDR3 protein. Some rows have no size entry. The others give once, few or many, or a class for an expanded clone.

TRBV29-1 | - | SVDRSLWAF
TRBV27 | - | ASSLWGGNQPQH
TRBV11-2 | - | ASHRATHTEAF
TRBV28 | - | ASSNLGGDRGGYT
TRBV5-4 | - | ASSYLKLAGDSYNEQF
TRBV5-1 | - | ASSPRTGTPYGYT
TRBV6-5 | once | ASSYGGYGNQPQH
TRBV2 | few | ASSVIGTGNYGYT
TRBV10-3 | - | AISARTSGTTAYEQY
TRBV28 | few | ASSSNDRDRDGEKLF
TRBV25-1 | - | ASSDWGGPDPYEQY
TRBV19 | - | ASSMVGQGPYEQY
TRBV30 | few | AWSEGWRGYT
TRBV5-1 | - | ASSVQGSIDTEAF
TRBV18 | - | ASSPRQVGGDEQF
TRBV18 | - | ASSPPGAGEQY
TRBV2 | - | ASQGLAGNTGELF
TRBV18 | - | ASSPEAGGYT
TRBV7-9 | - | ASSLGLAGPTDEQF
TRBV29-1 | - | SVSHPGQGAPYEQY
TRBV18 | - | ASSPQTADGYT
TRBV25-1 | - | ASSVLTGSFYEQY
TRBV19 | - | ASSIQGAQKGYGYT
TRBV18 | - | ASSPRTGDYNEQF
TRBV9 | - | ASSVATGDGYEQF
TRBV6-2/TRBV6-3 | - | ASSKLVVDEQF
TRBV6-5 | - | ASKGAHYGYT
TRBV30 | - | AWNGVYEQY
TRBV28 | - | ASSFRSSYEQY
TRBV9 | few | ASSVGQGKGNTIY
TRBV3-1/TRBV3-2 | - | ASSQAAPGSSTGNTIY
TRBV19 | - | ASRPRGIPGSVETQY
TRBV7-2 | - | ASSQPGQGSYEQY
TRBV3-1/TRBV3-2 | few | ASSQPGLAERNEQF
TRBV5-1 | - | ASSLGTAARETQY
TRBV7-3 | - | ASSTSGSGELF